This T cell receptor beta chain is drawn from a study of monozygotic twins with inflammatory bowel disease. To note about this clonotype: The antigen is undetermined.

Used for each TCR library was 3,000 to 3,500 ng of total RNA. Each sample's cDNA came from eight separate reactions. With the 5' RACE reads reprocessed, TCRdb shows one record per CDR3 protein and no DNA. Its table records 300,000 to 400,000 distinct CDR3 sequences. Whole blood, unsorted for T cells, was the source of total RNA. General study points: Concordance status among twins (concordant versus discordant) showed no link to repertoire similarity, possibly from limited power.

Sequenced material: blood. The sequence came from a human donor with ulcerative colitis or Crohn's disease, or a healthy co-twin of an affected twin (not recorded which).

The chain's CDR3 is CASSYSGVPPGYTF. The rearrangement links TRBV7-3 to TRBJ1-2; TCRdb's D call of TRBD1 is untestable without DNA. The CDR3 consists of 14 residues. In germline, CDR1 is SGHTA, CDR2 FQGTGA.